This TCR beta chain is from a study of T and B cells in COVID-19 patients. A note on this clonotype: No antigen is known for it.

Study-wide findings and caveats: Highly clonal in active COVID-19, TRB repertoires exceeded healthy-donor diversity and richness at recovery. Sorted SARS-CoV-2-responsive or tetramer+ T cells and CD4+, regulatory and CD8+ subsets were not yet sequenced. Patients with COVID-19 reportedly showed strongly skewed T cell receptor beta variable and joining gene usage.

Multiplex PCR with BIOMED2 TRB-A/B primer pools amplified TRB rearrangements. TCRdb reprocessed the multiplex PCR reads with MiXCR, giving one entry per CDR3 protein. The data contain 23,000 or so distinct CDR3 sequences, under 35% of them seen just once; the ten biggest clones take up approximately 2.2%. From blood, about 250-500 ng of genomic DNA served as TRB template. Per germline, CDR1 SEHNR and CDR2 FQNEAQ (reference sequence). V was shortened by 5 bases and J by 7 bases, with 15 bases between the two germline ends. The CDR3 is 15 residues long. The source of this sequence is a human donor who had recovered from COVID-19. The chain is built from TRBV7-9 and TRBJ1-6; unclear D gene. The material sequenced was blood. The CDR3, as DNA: TGTGCCAGCAGCCCATCTCTGGGGATCAATTCACCCCTCCACTTT. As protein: CASSPSLGINSPLHF.